This entry describes one T cell receptor beta chain. Its matching antigen is unknown. This was a deep-level run. Sequencing used immunoSEQ multiplex PCR; TCRdb keeps in-frame clones, though not all of them. The sample consists of about 1.1 million clones, 78% of them appearing once. Germline values: CDR1 SGHRS, CDR2 YFSETQ. V lost 3 bases to trimming and J lost 0 bases, with 12 bases between them. The CDR3 runs 16 residues. In the CD4+ fraction, cells were divided into CD45RA+ naive and CD45RA-negative memory subsets. This record belongs to a study of shared clonotypes between healthy human individuals. Study observations and caveats: Only blood underwent sampling, and tissue repertoires likely differ.

The clonotype originates from a man aged 18 to 30 in good health. Some clones in this sample may be carry-over from other donors' samples. The chain couples TRBV5-1 to TRBJ1-4, with D possibly TRBD1 on 6 matching bases. The source material was memory CD4+ T cells from PBMCs. Subset specified: CD45RA-negative fraction. Written as DNA, the CDR3 is TGCGCCAGCAGCTCCGGGACATTAACAACTAATGAAAAACTGTTTTTT. It specifies CASSSGTLTTNEKLFF.